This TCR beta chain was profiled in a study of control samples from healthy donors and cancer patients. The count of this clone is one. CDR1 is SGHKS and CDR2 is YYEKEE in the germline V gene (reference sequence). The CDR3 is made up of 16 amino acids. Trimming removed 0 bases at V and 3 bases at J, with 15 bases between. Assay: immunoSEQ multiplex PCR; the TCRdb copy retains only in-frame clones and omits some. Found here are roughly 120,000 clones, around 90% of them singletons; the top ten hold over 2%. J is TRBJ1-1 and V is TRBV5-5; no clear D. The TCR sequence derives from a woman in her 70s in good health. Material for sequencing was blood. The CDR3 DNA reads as TGTGCCAGCAGCTTGGGGGCGGGCCCTGATTACACTGAAGCTTTCTTT. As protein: CASSLGAGPDYTEAFF.